This T cell receptor (beta chain) was documented in a study of beta chain features in type 1 diabetes. The authors reverse transcribed all of the isolated RNA, so sequencing captured expressed TCRB transcripts. Assay used: immunoSEQ multiplex PCR; TCRdb lists only in-frame clones, some missing. The sample holds 160,000 or so clones, approximately 8.7% seen once. Germline V gene sequence: CDR1 KGHSH, CDR2 LQKENI. Trimming shortened V by 1 base and J by 3 bases, and 10 bases separated the two germline ends. This CDR3 is 15 amino acids long. Averaging roughly 0.12 L, one heparinised blood draw came from each individual donor. Sorting that relied on CD45RO/CCR7/CD25/CD127/CD95/CD27 yielded CD4+ naive, central memory, regulatory and stem cell-like memory cells. This clone was seen a handful of times. Its antigen is not identified. Study results and caveats: When Type 1 diabetes patients were examined, their TCRB CDR3s proved moderately but significantly shorter in all four CD4+ subsets. For patients, the naive, central memory and Treg TCRB repertoires appeared more alike than for healthy donors.

This TCR came from a woman in her twenties or thirties with type 1 diabetes. Sequenced input: central memory CD4+ T cells from blood. V is TRBV18 and J is TRBJ1-5; no reliable D call. Here the CDR3 DNA reads TGTGCCAGCTCACCACTCGCCGGGGACAATCAGCCCCAGCATTTT. Translation: CASSPLAGDNQPQHF.